Presented here are 9 T cell receptor beta chains from one specimen sequenced in a study of blood T cells in healthy people across ages. Using a J-beta primer mix together with a sample-barcoded 5' primer, a second PCR was run for about 7 to 12 cycles. Each CDR3 protein gets one entry after TCRdb re-called the 5' RACE reads with MiXCR. The sample lists some 900,000 distinct CDR3 sequences, 48% occurring once. Sequencing was performed on blood. The receptors come from a young man in good health.

Turning to this clonotype: Since a much larger clone is just one base distant, this may be a read error. The chain uses TRBV7-6 and TRBJ2-5, with D possibly being TRBD2 (5 bases). The J call could be wrong; TRBJ2-7 is a better fit for the DNA end. CDR1 and CDR2 (germline): SGHVS, FNYEAQ. The CDR3 extends over 15 amino acids. The CDR3 spells CASSLSSRGAHEQYF. The CDR3 DNA reads as TGTGCCAGCAGCTTGAGCTCACGGGGAGCCCACGAGCAGTACTTC.

This chain connects TRBV20-1 to TRBJ2-3, with TRBD2 as a possible D gene (7 bases). The V end lost 0 bases, the J end lost 4 bases, and 17 bases lay between the germline ends. Germline values: CDR1 DFQATT, CDR2 SNEGSKA (reference sequence). The CDR3 is 16 amino acids. DNA for the CDR3: TGCAGTGCTAGAGATGAGGGGGGGGGCGACTCAGATACGCAGTATTTT. Translation gives CSARDEGGGDSDTQYF.

The chain combines TRBV29-1 with TRBJ1-3; D is possibly TRBD1 (5 bases). In germline, CDR1 is SQVTM, CDR2 ANQGSEA. V was cut by 3 bases and J by 2 bases, with 8 bases left in between. CDR3 size: 13 residues. CDR3 region: CSVEVRAGNTIYF. CDR3 DNA: TGCAGCGTTGAGGTCAGGGCTGGAAACACCATATATTTT.

This chain connects TRBV20-1 to TRBJ2-3; TRBD2 matches 10 bases. Trimming removed 2 bases from V and 2 bases from J; junction bases left unmatched: 7. Germline V CDR1 and CDR2: DFQATT, SNEGSKA (reference sequence). The CDR3 sequence is 16 residues long. The CDR3 protein is CSARFPSGGFTDTQYF. DNA of the CDR3: TGCAGTGCTAGATTCCCTAGCGGGGGTTTCACAGATACGCAGTATTTT.

The chain is built from TRBV4-3 and TRBJ2-3; D is undetermined. There are 18 residues in the CDR3. The germline V gene has CDR1 LGHNA and CDR2 YSLEER. Deletions cut 0 bases from V and 2 bases from J, with 18 bases between. CDR3 sequence (DNA): TGCGCCAGCAGCCAAGATCTAATGCGAGGCCTTTTCACAGATACGCAGTATTTT. It encodes CASSQDLMRGLFTDTQYF.

The chain carries TRBV9 and TRBJ2-3; 12 bases are shared with TRBD2. V lost 0 bases, J lost 6 bases, and 8 bases stayed unmatched. The germline V gene encodes CDR1 SGDLS and CDR2 YYNGEE. The CDR3 is made up of 17 amino acids. CDR3 protein: CASSVATSGGTHDTQYF. The CDR3 bases are TGTGCCAGCAGCGTAGCTACTAGCGGGGGGACCCACGATACGCAGTATTTT.

This clonotype was counted at least ten times. The chain links TRBV7-9 to TRBJ2-4; perhaps TRBD2 as D (5 bases). With 5 bases removed from V and 3 bases from J, the gap between germline ends came to 11 bases. CDR1 SEHNR and CDR2 FQNEAQ come from the germline V gene (reference sequence). This CDR3 has 14 amino acids. The CDR3 sequence is CASSIDEGKNIQYF. The DNA of the CDR3 is TGTGCCAGCAGCATCGACGAGGGCAAAAACATTCAGTACTTC.

A remark on this clonotype: Germline and junction disagree at one end, which may indicate a read error. This sequence joins TRBV7-8 and TRBJ2-1; 9 bases line up with TRBD2. This CDR3 spans 14 amino acids. Germline CDR1 reads SGHVS; CDR2 reads FQNEAQ. The CDR3 is CASNLRTSAREQFF. In DNA form, the CDR3 reads TGTGCCAGCAACTTAAGGACTAGCGCGCGGGAGCAGTTCTTC.

In its sample, this clonotype was seen a few times. This chain connects TRBV6-5 to TRBJ1-1, with TRBD1 matching 7 bases. The CDR3 is 14 amino acids. Per germline, CDR1 MNHEY and CDR2 SVGAGI. With V trimmed by 6 bases and J by 0 bases, 4 bases remained unmatched. Here the CDR3 reads CASRDRAMNTEAFF. The CDR3 bases are TGTGCCAGCAGAGACAGGGCTATGAACACTGAAGCTTTCTTT.